These T cell receptor beta chains were read from a single sample in a study of blood T cell repertoires in COVID-19. The assay was immunoSEQ multiplex PCR, and TCRdb's table has in-frame clones only and misses some. The profile shows a few hundred thousand clones, 80% to 90% of them singletons. The material sequenced was PBMCs or T cells enriched from blood (not recorded which). The receptors were sampled from a woman between 35 and 50 years old with acute COVID-19. Both conserved end residues are part of each CDR3. D genes are given only for firm matches. Clone size is given for some rows only: seen once, a few or many times, or a class if the clone is expanded.

j_call | v_call | clone_size | d_call | cdr3_nt | cdr3_aa
TRBJ2-3 | TRBV28 | - | - | TGTGCCAGCAGCCTCACAGATACGCAGTATTTT | CASSLTDTQYF
TRBJ2-2 | TRBV2 | - | TRBD2 | TGTGCCAGCAGATTACTAGCGGGAGACACCGGGGAGCTGTTTTTT | CASRLLAGDTGELFF
TRBJ2-1 | TRBV10-3 | - | TRBD2 | TGTGCCATCAGTGAATCGAACCTAGCGGGAGTCTACAATGAGCAGTTCTTC | CAISESNLAGVYNEQFF
TRBJ1-3 | TRBV18 | - | TRBD1 | TGTGCCAGCTCACCAGCGGGACAGGCCAGCTCTGGAAACACCATATATTTT | CASSPAGQASSGNTIYF
TRBJ1-2 | TRBV7-9 | once | - | TGTGCCAGCAGCTTAACGGGATCTAACTATGGCTACACCTTC | CASSLTGSNYGYTF
TRBJ2-7 | TRBV6-1 | - | - | TGTGCCAGCAGTGAAGCGCGTCCCCTGGACGAGCAGTACTTC | CASSEARPLDEQYF
TRBJ1-4 | TRBV7-9 | - | - | TGTGCCAGCAGCTTTTCAGGGCATGAAAAACTGTTTTTT | CASSFSGHEKLFF
TRBJ2-7 | TRBV5-1 | - | - | TGCGCCAGCAGCTTGACAGGGGGGGCATGGGAGCAGTACTTC | CASSLTGGAWEQYF
TRBJ1-5 | TRBV18 | - | - | TGTGCCAGCTCATCGGGTCCCCCCGGGAATCAGCCCCAGCATTTT | CASSSGPPGNQPQHF
TRBJ2-1 | TRBV24-1 | - | TRBD1 | TGTGCCACCAGTGATTTTGGACAGGGTCCCAATGAGCAGTTCTTC | CATSDFGQGPNEQFF
TRBJ1-1 | TRBV12-3/TRBV12-4 | - | - | TGTGCCAGCAGTCGAGGGGGATTTGAAGCTTTCTTT | CASSRGGFEAFF
TRBJ2-1 | TRBV28 | - | TRBD1 | TGTGCCAGCAGTCCTCGGACAGGGATCTACAATGAGCAGTTCTTC | CASSPRTGIYNEQFF
TRBJ2-3 | TRBV5-4 | - | - | TGTGCCAGCAGCGTTGCAAGCGGAAGGGGGGATACGCAGTATTTT | CASSVASGRGDTQYF
TRBJ2-1 | TRBV7-8 | - | - | TGTGCCAGCAGCTTTATTCTAGACTTCTCCTACAATGAGCAGTTCTTC | CASSFILDFSYNEQFF